A single T cell receptor (beta chain) is shown here with its context. The clone's antigen remains unknown. Base qualities are not at hand, and no much larger clone is one base apart. Collaborating institutions collected whole blood in K2EDTA tubes following their own protocols. For TCRbeta analysis, collaborators shipped samples as frozen whole blood, isolated PBMCs, or DNA extracted from either of those sample types. Its CDR3 holds 14 amino acids, cysteine through phenylalanine. Only CDR3 DNA is held: 42 bases, read in frame from base 1. Reading the germline V gene (reference sequence) gives CDR1 MNHEY and CDR2 SMNVEV. V is pruned by 8 bases and J by 7 bases, leaving 6 bases of the junction without a gene match. The data belong to a study of blood T cell repertoires in COVID-19 (TCRdb year 2020). Notes on the research overall: Samples from collaborators originated in the United States, Italy and Spain and spanned both the acute and convalescent phases of COVID-19. The sample metadata nearly always contained a de-identified subject ID, COVID-19 status, age in years and sex. A freely available public database, intended as a resource for researchers studying the immune response to SARS-CoV-2, is where the repertoires were released. The dataset comprised deeply sampled blood TCRbeta repertoires from subjects exposed to, actively infected with, or recovered from COVID-19. Where HLA class I and class II types were available, the types were taken from metadata supplied by the sample provider, not from assay-based typing. The samples were drawn from two sources: the first 160 participants of the ongoing ImmuneRACE study, and 1,000 to 1,500 subjects contributed by 6 global collaborators. The material from the prospective study consisted of cDNA or gDNA derived from T cells, B-cell-depleted T cells, or PBMCs.

The immunoSEQ Assay, a bias-controlled multiplex PCR, was used to amplify TCRbeta CDR3 regions from genomic DNA. In the original analysis: Within the assay, amplification of reference gene primers was used to estimate how many nucleated cells each sample contained. Sequence reads were collapsed and filtered to measure the absolute abundance of every unique TCRbeta CDR3 rearrangement. Productive Simpson clonality was computed per sample as the square root of Simpson's diversity index over productive rearrangements. TCRdb retrieved this table from immuneACCESS and kept in-frame rearrangements only. Not all clones are present; in checked studies, unresolved V genes account for under half, and no reason is known for the remainder. For V, J and clone size, that table is used; D and trimming come from the DNA. For this sample the table gives about 65,000 clones, of which approximately 80% were detected only once. Of the sample, about 15% is held by the ten largest clones.

What the research found in general, with its limitations: Clinical and demographic metadata were provided uncurated, with the amount varying by source and participant.

The chain couples TRBV27 to TRBJ1-6; the central 9 bases match TRBD1. The sequence derives from a man of 80 years or more with acute or convalescent COVID-19. Sequencing was done on a sample of peripheral blood. The CDR3 is CASGGTGLNSPLHF. The DNA is TGTGCCAGCGGCGGGACAGGGTTAAATTCACCCCTCCACTTT.